Given below is one T cell receptor (beta chain) in context. What it binds is unknown. This specimen belongs to a study of T-cell memory formation after mild COVID-19. About the research overall: Each donor largely had its own TCR clusters.

The CDR3 runs 13 residues. CDR1 is SNHLY, CDR2 FYNNEI, per germline. V dropped 5 bases and J dropped 5; count of bases not matched to a gene: 4. MiXCR was run by TCRdb on the 5' RACE reads, yielding one entry per CDR3 protein. Among fewer than 600,000 distinct CDR3 sequences listed, 20% to 25% were seen once. Findings and limits, study-wide: Most CD4+ clones that shrank were in CM and EM, while CD8+ ones turned up in EMRA.

This clonotype was obtained from an adult woman who had mild COVID-19 (a few samples of this study predate the infection). Cell type and time point are not known. The chain employs TRBV2 and TRBJ1-2; 8 bases fit TRBD1. The sequenced material came from PBMCs or a T cell subset sorted from them (not recorded which). The CDR3 is CASSRTGKYGYTF. In DNA, the CDR3 is TGTGCCAGCAGTCGGACAGGGAAATATGGCTACACCTTC.